The rows below give T cell receptor beta chains drawn from one sample of a study of regulatory T cells in long-lasting Graves disease. TCRdb passed the multiplex PCR reads through MiXCR, listing each CDR3 protein once. Of roughly 220,000 distinct CDR3 sequences in the sample, around 20% were seen once. The source was peripheral blood mononuclear cells (PBMCs), collected at new diagnosis, from a patient treated with antithyroid drugs. The receptors were gathered from a female donor with Graves disease. Each CDR3 is given with its conserved first and last residue. A D gene is named only where the DNA matches it firmly. Where a row states a size, it is once, few, many or the class of an expanded clone; other rows omit it.

D gene: TRBD1
J gene: TRBJ1-2
clone size: NA
V gene: TRBV12-3/TRBV12-4
CDR3 protein: CASGRLARGRGYGYTF
CDR3 DNA: TGTGCCAGCGGCCGTCTCGCGAGGGGGCGCGGCTATGGCTACACCTTC

D gene: NA
J gene: TRBJ1-6
clone size: many
V gene: TRBV7-9
CDR3 protein: CASSSSPNSPLHF
CDR3 DNA: TGTGCCAGCAGCTCGTCACCAAATTCACCCCTCCACTTT

D gene: TRBD2
J gene: TRBJ2-1
clone size: many
V gene: TRBV20-1
CDR3 protein: CSAPSGTSGINEQFF
CDR3 DNA: TGCAGTGCCCCTTCCGGGACTAGCGGAATCAATGAGCAGTTCTTC

D gene: NA
J gene: TRBJ1-1
clone size: many
V gene: TRBV30
CDR3 protein: CAWVNPGLWVGNTEAFF
CDR3 DNA: TGTGCCTGGGTAAATCCGGGGCTCTGGGTTGGGAACACTGAAGCTTTCTTT

D gene: TRBD1
J gene: TRBJ2-7
clone size: few
V gene: TRBV6-2/TRBV6-3
CDR3 protein: CASGTGSRYEQYF
CDR3 DNA: TGTGCCAGCGGGACAGGGTCACGGTACGAGCAGTACTTC

D gene: TRBD1
J gene: TRBJ1-1
clone size: NA
V gene: TRBV28
CDR3 protein: CASSVYRGMNTEAFF
CDR3 DNA: TGTGCCAGCAGTGTCTACAGGGGGATGAACACTGAAGCTTTCTTT

D gene: NA
J gene: TRBJ2-3
clone size: few
V gene: TRBV9
CDR3 protein: CASSAETDTQYF
CDR3 DNA: TGTGCCAGCAGCGCGGAGACAGATACGCAGTATTTT

D gene: TRBD2
J gene: TRBJ2-4
clone size: many
V gene: TRBV19
CDR3 protein: CASSTLAERVQYF
CDR3 DNA: TGTGCCAGTAGTACCCTAGCGGAAAGGGTTCAGTACTTC

D gene: NA
J gene: TRBJ2-2
clone size: NA
V gene: TRBV20-1
CDR3 protein: CSARDGRQGASTGELFF
CDR3 DNA: TGCAGTGCTAGAGACGGGAGGCAGGGGGCATCAACCGGGGAGCTGTTTTTT

D gene: NA
J gene: TRBJ2-2
clone size: few
V gene: TRBV12-3/TRBV12-4
CDR3 protein: CASSKGGGSGELFF
CDR3 DNA: TGTGCCAGCAGCAAAGGAGGGGGGAGCGGGGAGCTGTTTTTT

D gene: NA
J gene: TRBJ1-4
clone size: many
V gene: TRBV11-2
CDR3 protein: CASSSSATNEKLFF
CDR3 DNA: TGTGCCAGCAGCTCGTCCGCAACTAATGAAAAACTGTTTTTT